The next 10 T cell receptor beta chains were all read from a single sample in a study of blood T cell repertoires in COVID-19. Using immunoSEQ multiplex PCR, the repertoire was profiled, and TCRdb retains in-frame clones only, with some absent. The sample includes about 460,000 clones, 75% to 90% of them seen just once. The sequenced material came from PBMCs or T cells enriched from blood (not recorded which). The receptors originated from a woman aged 55-75 years who had recovered from COVID-19.

This clone was picked up one time. This rearrangement joins TRBV4-1 to TRBJ2-5; 9 bases are a match to TRBD2. This CDR3 comprises 16 residues. Germline-derived CDR1 and CDR2 are MGHRA and YSYEKL. The V gene end was trimmed by 4 bases and the J gene end by 5 bases; junction bases not matched to a gene: 11. This chain's CDR3 is CASSPGGLAGGETQYF. CDR3 DNA sequence: TGCGCCAGCAGCCCTGGAGGGTTGGCGGGGGGGGAGACCCAGTACTTC.

This clone was counted once. The chain combines TRBV2 with TRBJ1-2, with a weak D call TRBD1 (6 bases). CDR3 size: 16 residues. Trimming cost V 5 bases and J 8 bases, with 24 bases left between them. Germline V gene sequence: CDR1 SNHLY, CDR2 FYNNEI. In DNA form, the CDR3 reads TGTGCCAGCAGTCAAATTCCCTCAGGGGCGCGATACGGCTACACCTTC. This encodes CASSQIPSGARYGYTF.

This rearrangement joins TRBV6-1 to TRBJ2-7; 8 positions agree with TRBD2. Trimming cost V 3 bases and J 1 base; bases outside gene matches: 11. Germline loops: CDR1 MNHNS, CDR2 SASEGT. This CDR3 region has 17 residues. CDR3 nucleotide sequence: TGTGCCAGCAGTGAGAGAGGGGAGCGGGGGTGGTCCTACGAGCAGTACGTC. It translates to CASSERGERGWSYEQYV.

J is TRBJ2-3 and V is TRBV2, with TRBD2 identical over 10 bases. Trimming at V came to 8 bases and at J to 4 bases, leaving 9 bases not matched to a gene. In germline, CDR1 is SNHLY, CDR2 FYNNEI. CDR3 length: 15 residues. The CDR3 sequence is CASFFPGLAPDTQYF. In nucleotides, the CDR3 is TGTGCCAGCTTTTTCCCGGGACTAGCGCCAGATACGCAGTATTTT.

The chain links TRBV27 to TRBJ1-5; 7 bases are shared with TRBD1. Trimming took 4 bases from V and 7 from J; bases not matched to a gene: 13. The CDR3 spans 16 residues. Germline CDR1 MNHEY, CDR2 SMNVEV (reference sequence). The CDR3, as DNA: TGTGCCAGCAGTTCGACAACTCCGACAGGGCAACAGCCCCAGCATTTT. Protein: CASSSTTPTGQQPQHF.

The gene calls are TRBV5-1 and TRBJ2-5; 9 bases fit TRBD1. CDR1 is SGHRS, CDR2 YFSETQ, per germline. CDR3 length: 17 amino acids. J was trimmed by 2 bases and V by 4 bases; bases with no gene match: 12. This CDR3 reads CASSLIQGASGQETQYF. DNA of the CDR3: TGCGCCAGCAGCCTAATACAGGGGGCATCGGGTCAAGAGACCCAGTACTTC.

Here the CDR3 DNA reads TGTGCCAGTAGTATAGTGACCGGGTCAGAGCAGTTCTTC. Its translation is CASSIVTGSEQFF. The J gene is TRBJ2-1, the V gene TRBV19, with no clear D. This CDR3 is built from 13 residues. In germline, CDR1 is LNHDA, CDR2 SQIVND (reference sequence). Trimming cost V 1 base and J 10 bases, with 11 bases left between them.

The chain has TRBV6-2 or TRBV6-3 and TRBJ2-7, with 12 bases fitting TRBD1. V lost 6 bases and J lost 7; bases outside the gene matches: 4. This CDR3 contains 13 residues. Germline lookup yields CDR1 MNHEY and CDR2 SVGEGT. The CDR3 protein is CASSGTGGGEQYF. The CDR3 DNA follows: TGTGCCAGCAGCGGGACAGGGGGCGGGGAGCAGTACTTC.

This rearrangement joins TRBV9 to TRBJ1-2, with D possibly matching TRBD1 (5 bases). Germline V gene data show CDR1 as SGDLS and CDR2 as YYNGEE. The V end lost 0 bases, the J end lost 4 bases, and 10 bases lay between the germline ends. The CDR3 covers 14 residues. The CDR3 here is CASSVEAGPYGYTF. In DNA form, the CDR3 reads TGTGCCAGCAGCGTAGAAGCAGGGCCCTATGGCTACACCTTC.

This clone was seen only a few times. V gene TRBV18 combines with J gene TRBJ1-1, with D uncertain. CDR3 length: 14 residues. Germline CDR1 and CDR2: KGHSH and LQKENI. V gave up 4 bases and J gave up 1 base, with 10 bases separating them. CDR3 sequence reads: CASSLEVGNTEAFF. CDR3 nucleotide sequence: TGTGCCAGCTCACTCGAGGTGGGGAACACTGAAGCTTTCTTT.